This T cell receptor beta chain emerged from a study of blood T cell repertoires in COVID-19. Germline trimming cut 0 bases from V and 7 bases from J; bases unmatched to any gene: 3. The CDR3 consists of 14 residues. The germline V gene encodes CDR1 SGHRS and CDR2 YFSETQ. The assay was immunoSEQ multiplex PCR, and TCRdb's table has in-frame clones only and misses some. The table lists some 180,000 clones, over 75% of them singletons, with 0.5% to 0.55% in the top ten. The material sequenced was peripheral blood. This chain connects TRBV5-1 to TRBJ1-4; 7 nucleotides match TRBD1. This receptor was obtained from a man between 45 and 60 years old with acute or convalescent COVID-19. The CDR3 sequence is CASSLDRGGEKLFF. CDR3 sequence (DNA): TGCGCCAGCAGCTTGGACAGGGGTGGTGAAAAACTGTTTTTT.